The T cell receptor (beta chain) described here comes from a study of blood T cell repertoires in COVID-19. Participants spanned ages roughly 18 to 95 years and resided in around 25 US areas. Sequencing used immunoSEQ multiplex PCR; TCRdb keeps in-frame clones, though not all of them. The sample contains about 210,000 clones, around 90% of which appear only once. V dropped 0 bases and J dropped 3 bases, with 11 bases sitting between them. Germline CDR1 is LGHNA and CDR2 is YSLEER. The CDR3 runs 15 residues. The receptor comes from a young man who had recovered from COVID-19. Sequenced input: PBMCs or T cells enriched from blood (not recorded which). This chain connects TRBV4-3 to TRBJ1-2; tentatively, D is TRBD1 (5 bases). This CDR3 reads CASSQDDSSDYGYTF. CDR3 nucleotide sequence: TGCGCCAGCAGCCAAGATGACAGTTCTGACTATGGCTACACCTTC.